Listed below are T cell receptor beta chains from one sample, sequenced in a study of blood T cell repertoires in COVID-19. Data came from immunoSEQ multiplex PCR; TCRdb stores just in-frame clones and leaves some out. The table lists approximately 210,000 clones, approximately 81% of them singletons. Sequencing input: peripheral blood. These receptors came from a man aged 30 to 39 with active or convalescent COVID-19. The CDR3 runs from the conserved cysteine through the conserved F or W. D genes are given only for firm matches. Part of the rows lack a size; the others show once, few, many or a class for expanded clones.

d_call,v_call,j_call,clone_size,cdr3_nt,cdr3_aa
.,TRBV28,TRBJ2-4,.,TGTGCCAGCAGTTCCCCAGACAGGAACAAAAACATTCAGTACTTC,CASSSPDRNKNIQYF
.,TRBV4-1,TRBJ1-4,.,TGCGCCAGCAGCCGGGAGGGTGAAAAACTGTTTTTT,CASSREGEKLFF
.,TRBV11-2,TRBJ2-7,.,TGTGCCAGCAGCTTAGTGCCTATACTACGACTAGGGGAGCAGTACTTC,CASSLVPILRLGEQYF
TRBD2,TRBV9,TRBJ2-1,.,TGTGCCAGCAGCGTAGAACCAGCGGGAGTGGAGCAGTTCTTC,CASSVEPAGVEQFF
TRBD2,TRBV24-1,TRBJ2-1,.,TGTGCCACCAGCCTCTCGGGAGGTGGAGGGCCGTTCTTC,CATSLSGGGGPFF
.,TRBV11-2,TRBJ2-7,once,TGTGCCAGCAGCCACTACGAGCAGTACTTC,CASSHYEQYF
.,TRBV7-2,TRBJ2-3,.,TGTGCCAGCAGCTTATTCGGGGAGGATACGCAGTATTTT,CASSLFGEDTQYF
TRBD1,TRBV6-1,TRBJ1-2,few,TGTGCCAGCAGTGAAGGGACAGGGCTATATGGCTACACCTTC,CASSEGTGLYGYTF
.,TRBV2,TRBJ2-2,.,TGTGCCAGCAGGAGGACAGCCCCGGGCACCGGGGAGCTGTTTTTT,CASRRTAPGTGELFF
TRBD1,TRBV29-1,TRBJ1-2,.,TGCAGCGTTGGGATAGGGGGCCGACGGGGGAACTATGGCTACACCTTC,CSVGIGGRRGNYGYTF
TRBD1,TRBV4-3,TRBJ1-2,.,TGCGCCAGCAGCCAAGAGCAGGGGGACCACTATGGCTACACCTTC,CASSQEQGDHYGYTF
.,TRBV18,TRBJ2-3,.,TGTGCCAGCTCCCGGCGCTATGGGCTTAGCACAGATACGCAGTATTTT,CASSRRYGLSTDTQYF
TRBD1,TRBV7-9,TRBJ2-7,.,TGTGCCAGCAGTGGGGACAGGGCTAGTGGCGAGCAGTACTTC,CASSGDRASGEQYF
TRBD1,TRBV19,TRBJ1-5,.,TGTGCCAGTAGTACCTCGGGACAGGGTAAGCCCCAGCATTTT,CASSTSGQGKPQHF
TRBD1,TRBV6-5,TRBJ1-5,few,TGTGCCAGCAGTTCCACAGGGGGCATAAGCAATCAGCCCCAGCATTTT,CASSSTGGISNQPQHF
TRBD1,TRBV9,TRBJ2-1,.,TGTGCCAGCAGCCAACCGGGACAGGGCTCTCTTGAGCAGTTCTTC,CASSQPGQGSLEQFF
TRBD2,TRBV24-1,TRBJ2-1,once,TGTGCCACCAGTGATTACTCCGGGACTAGCGGGAGGGTGGGGAATGAGCAGTTCTTC,CATSDYSGTSGRVGNEQFF
.,TRBV5-5,TRBJ2-1,.,TGTGCCAGCAGCTTGGGGCTTTCTGAGCAGTTCTTC,CASSLGLSEQFF
TRBD2,TRBV25-1,TRBJ2-3,.,TGTGCCAGCAGTGAATGGTTACTAGCGGGCGGGGATACGCAGTATTTT,CASSEWLLAGGDTQYF
.,TRBV10-2,TRBJ1-4,once,TGCGCCAGCAGTGAGATTGGACAGATAGTTGGTGAAAAACTGTTTTTT,CASSEIGQIVGEKLFF
TRBD2,TRBV6-5,TRBJ2-7,.,TGTGCCAGCAGGCCCCCGGGACTAGCGAATTACGAGCAGTACTTC,CASRPPGLANYEQYF
.,TRBV6-6,TRBJ2-1,.,TGTGCCAGCAGTTACTCGCGGGATAGAAACGGAGAGCAGTTCTTC,CASSYSRDRNGEQFF
TRBD1,TRBV4-2,TRBJ1-2,.,TGTGCCAGCAGCCAAGAGGGACAGGGTTATGGCTACACCTTC,CASSQEGQGYGYTF
.,TRBV28,TRBJ1-3,.,TGTGCCAGCAGAACGACAGGTACTGGAAACACCATATATTTT,CASRTTGTGNTIYF
TRBD1,TRBV30,TRBJ1-1,.,TGTGCCTGGACTATCGGGACAGGGGGCTTTGTTTTCTTT,CAWTIGTGGFVFF
TRBD2,TRBV5-1,TRBJ2-5,.,TGCGCCAGCAGCCCGGACTCTAGCGGGGAAGAGACCCAGTACTTC,CASSPDSSGEETQYF
TRBD1,TRBV4-2,TRBJ2-7,.,TGTGCCAGCAGCCAAGAGGGACAGGGGAGGGCCAGCTCCTACGAGCAGTACTTC,CASSQEGQGRASSYEQYF
.,TRBV27,TRBJ2-1,once,TGTGCCAGCCATAGCGGTAATGAGCAGTTCTTC,CASHSGNEQFF
.,TRBV28,TRBJ1-1,once,TGTGCCAGCAGTCCAAGGGGTAGAGGTGAAGCTTTCTTT,CASSPRGRGEAFF
TRBD1,TRBV28,TRBJ2-7,.,TGTGCCAGCACCACTCCAGGGACAGTTGACGAGCAGTACTTC,CASTTPGTVDEQYF
.,TRBV12-3/TRBV12-4,TRBJ1-3,.,TGTGCCAGCAGTTTTCGGTCTGGAAACACCATATATTTT,CASSFRSGNTIYF